This T cell receptor beta chain was recovered during a study of tissue T cells after allogeneic stem cell transplantation. This clone has just one count. The gene names here belong to mouse. From the germline J gene comes the end of the CDR3, since the read stops 1 residue before it. Other DNA sequences in the sample encode the same CDR3. TCRdb's table, derived via immunoSEQ multiplex PCR, lists solely in-frame clones and lacks some. The sample contains roughly 45,000 clones, approximately 73% of which appear only once. V shed 1 base and J 3 bases; nucleotides not matched to a gene: 0. CDR1 is NSQYPW and CDR2 is LRSPGD in the germline V gene (reference sequence). CDR3 length: 14 residues.

This TCR derives from a pool of C57BL/6 mice in good health. The rearrangement uses TRBV1 and TRBJ2-7; 10 bases match TRBD2. Specimen: sorted cells pooled from one or two spleens. CDR3 bases read: TGCACCTGCAGTGCAGGGACTGGGGGCTATGAACAGTAC. It codes for CTCSAGTGGYEQY. The CDR3 as a whole reads CTCSAGTGGYEQYF.